One and the same sample provided the 27 T cell receptor beta chains below, sequenced in a study of cytomegalovirus exposure and HLA in healthy donors. Primers: 60 Vbeta forward and 13 Jbeta reverse. This table comes from immunoSEQ multiplex PCR, and its TCRdb copy is limited to in-frame clones, with some not included. The profile shows about 190,000 clones, around nine tenths of them singletons. The material sequenced was PBMCs. The source is a woman between 18 and 29 years old in good health and CMV-seronegative.

In its sample, this clone was seen a few times. CDR3 loop: CASISSGGRAYGYTF. The CDR3, as DNA: TGTGCCAGTATTTCTTCGGGCGGCAGGGCATATGGCTACACCTTC. The chain joins TRBV19 to TRBJ1-2; D possibly corresponds to TRBD1 (5 bases). V gave up 7 bases and J gave up 5 bases, with 20 bases separating them. This CDR3 has 15 residues. In germline, CDR1 is LNHDA, CDR2 SQIVND (reference sequence). Supplemented by reference TRBV19 and TRBJ1-2, the full variable domain reads DGGITQSPKYLFRKEGQNVTLSCEQNLNHDAMYWYRQDPGQGLRLIYYSQIVNDFQKGDIAEGYSVSREKKESFPLTVTSAQKNPTAFYLCASISSGGRAYGYTFGSGTRLTVV.

V and J are TRBV7-2 and TRBJ1-4; TRBD1 aligns across 7 bases. This CDR3 is built from 14 residues. V gave up 5 bases and J gave up 5 bases; unmatched junction bases: 5. CDR1 is SGHTA, CDR2 FQGNSA, per germline. The CDR3, as DNA: TGTGCCAGCAGCCTTCAACAGGGGAATGAAAAACTGTTTTTT. Residues: CASSLQQGNEKLFF.

The genes are TRBV5-4 and TRBJ2-7; the D gene is possibly TRBD2 (7 bases). Trimming left V 0 bases short and J 3 bases short, with 13 bases between. Germline V gene lookup returns CDR1 SGHNT and CDR2 YYREEE (reference sequence). The CDR3 covers 15 residues. Here the CDR3 DNA reads TGTGCCAGCAGCTTGGTGGCGGGGGCTCACTACGAGCAGTACTTC. It specifies CASSLVAGAHYEQYF.

This chain joins TRBV27 and TRBJ2-1, with TRBD1 matching 7 bases. This CDR3 contains 16 residues. V lost 6 bases and J lost 0; bases outside the gene matches: 8. Germline CDR1 and CDR2: MNHEY and SMNVEV (reference sequence). CDR3 residues: CASRLQGPFSYNEQFF. The CDR3 DNA sequence: TGTGCCAGCAGACTACAGGGGCCCTTCTCCTACAATGAGCAGTTCTTC.

Here the CDR3 DNA reads TGTGCCAGCAGTGCACCGGCGGGGGAAATCTCTGGAAACACCATATATTTT. It yields the protein CASSAPAGEISGNTIYF. The V call is TRBV2, the J call TRBJ1-3; tentatively, D is TRBD1 (5 bases). The germline V and J ends were trimmed by 4 bases and 0 bases, with 16 bases remaining between them. The germline V gene has CDR1 SNHLY and CDR2 FYNNEI. The CDR3 consists of 17 residues.

In its sample, this clone was seen once. This sequence joins TRBV2 and TRBJ1-5; D may be TRBD1 (5 bases). Between the trimmed V and J ends, which lost 1 base and 11 bases, there was a span of 12 bases. Germline assignment: CDR1 SNHLY and CDR2 FYNNEI. The CDR3 covers 13 residues. The CDR3 DNA follows: TGTGCCAGCAGTGAAGGACAGTATACGTCCCAGCATTTT. Translation: CASSEGQYTSQHF.

The chain combines TRBV2 with TRBJ2-1; no clear D gene. The germline V and J ends were trimmed by 7 bases and 12 bases, with 13 bases remaining between them. From germline, CDR1 is SNHLY and CDR2 FYNNEI. The CDR3 is 11 amino acids. CDR3 coding DNA: TGTGCCAGCATCCGTGAGACTGGGCAGTTCTTC. Its protein product is CASIRETGQFF. The variable domain in full, completed from reference TRBV2 and TRBJ2-1, reads EPEVTQTPSHQVTQMGQEVILRCVPISNHLYFYWYRQILGQKVEFLVSFYNNEISEKSEIFDDQFSVERPDGSNFTLKIRSTKLEDSAMYFCASIRETGQFFGPGTRLTVL.

The chain uses TRBV6-5 and TRBJ2-5, with 9 bases identical to TRBD2. Unmatched junction bases numbered 9, after V lost 2 bases and J lost 11 bases. This CDR3 has 14 amino acids. From germline, CDR1 is MNHEY and CDR2 SVGAGI. The CDR3 DNA reads as TGTGCCAGCAGTTACGGCGGGGGGGTTGGTGAGCAGTACTTC. The encoded protein is CASSYGGGVGEQYF.

This chain uses TRBV25-1 with TRBJ1-4; 7 nucleotides align to TRBD1. CDR1 and CDR2 from the germline V gene are MGHDK and SYGVNS. The CDR3 runs 16 residues. V dropped 2 bases and J dropped 7; count of bases not matched to a gene: 10. CDR3 loop: CASSEPRDSDSEKLFF. CDR3 sequence (DNA): TGTGCCAGCAGTGAACCTCGGGACAGTGATAGTGAAAAACTGTTTTTT.

This clone was recorded once. This chain connects TRBV7-9 to TRBJ2-3, with 8 nucleotides matching TRBD1. Germline CDR1 reads SEHNR; CDR2 reads FQNEAQ (reference sequence). The CDR3 covers 17 residues. Losses at the gene ends were 4 bases for V and 2 bases for J; bases not matched to a gene: 11. CDR3 loop: CASSSRPGTGDTDTQYF. CDR3 nucleotides: TGTGCCAGCAGCTCCCGTCCTGGGACAGGAGACACAGATACGCAGTATTTT.

J is TRBJ2-7 and V is TRBV2; D is unclear. From germline, CDR1 is SNHLY and CDR2 FYNNEI. This CDR3 is 16 amino acids long. Trimming left V 0 bases short and J 5 bases short, with 17 bases between. The CDR3 nucleotides are TGTGCCAGCAGTGAAGCGCTGCAGGTACTTCGGAACGAGCAGTACTTC. Translation: CASSEALQVLRNEQYF.

The chain joins TRBV6-1 to TRBJ1-5; D is unresolved. The V and J ends lost 8 bases and 3 bases respectively, with 14 bases between them. The germline V gene encodes CDR1 MNHNS and CDR2 SASEGT. This CDR3 is 14 amino acids long. The CDR3 sequence is CASVVGDSNQPQHF. CDR3 in DNA: TGTGCCAGCGTCGTAGGAGACTCCAATCAGCCCCAGCATTTT.

As to this clone: Other DNA sequences from this sample encode an identical CDR3 as well. V is TRBV7-9 and J is TRBJ2-1; 8 bases map to TRBD2. V shed 1 base, J shed 4 bases, and the junction held 3 bases outside the gene matches. The CDR3 is made up of 15 amino acids. Germline V CDR1 and CDR2: SEHNR, FQNEAQ (reference sequence). The DNA of the CDR3 is TGTGCCAGCAGCTTAGGTCTAGCGGGTTACAATGAGCAGTTCTTC. Amino acids: CASSLGLAGYNEQFF.

The chain joins TRBV9 to TRBJ2-1; 7 nucleotides agree with TRBD2. CDR3 length equals 15 residues. The V gene end was trimmed by 2 bases and the J gene end by 4 bases; junction bases not matched to a gene: 6. CDR1 is SGDLS and CDR2 is YYNGEE in the germline V gene. Here the CDR3 DNA reads TGTGCCAGCAGCGTCGAGATGCGGGGGTACAATGAGCAGTTCTTC. Its protein product is CASSVEMRGYNEQFF.

This chain uses TRBV5-1 with TRBJ2-1, with 7 bases lining up with TRBD1. Germline CDR1 SGHRS, CDR2 YFSETQ. After removal of 4 bases from V and 4 bases from J, the junction contained 11 bases not matched to a gene. The CDR3 spans 16 residues. CDR3 DNA sequence: TGCGCCAGCAGCACAGCCGGGACAGATTTTTACAATGAGCAGTTCTTC. Translating gives CASSTAGTDFYNEQFF.

V usage is TRBV4-1 and J usage is TRBJ2-1; D is possibly TRBD2 (5 bases). Germline assignment: CDR1 MGHRA and CDR2 YSYEKL. The CDR3 covers 16 residues. V lost 0 bases and J 8 bases, leaving 17 bases between the germline ends. The DNA of the CDR3 is TGCGCCAGCAGCCAAGAAGGGAGAGGCGCAGGCCATGAGCAGTTCTTC. Its translation: CASSQEGRGAGHEQFF.

This sequence joins TRBV4-3 and TRBJ1-1; D is unclear. V lost 0 bases to trimming and J lost 4 bases, with 15 bases between them. The CDR3 spans 16 residues. Per germline, CDR1 LGHNA and CDR2 YSLEER. Here the CDR3 DNA reads TGCGCCAGCAGCCAAGAGGGTCGGGGTATAGGCACTGAAGCTTTCTTT. As protein: CASSQEGRGIGTEAFF.

V gene TRBV6-4 combines with J gene TRBJ1-1, with TRBD1 identical over 9 bases. The J segment lost 5 bases and the V segment lost 6 bases, leaving 7 bases of the junction unmatched. The germline V gene encodes CDR1 MRHNA and CDR2 SNTAGT. The CDR3 totals 14 residues. CDR3 DNA sequence: TGTGCCAGCAGGCCAACAGGGGGCGGAACTGAAGCTTTCTTT. Its protein product is CASRPTGGGTEAFF.

V is TRBV27 and J is TRBJ1-1; TRBD1 matches 9 bases. Germline V lookup: CDR1 MNHEY, CDR2 SMNVEV (reference sequence). Trimming removed 6 bases from V and 6 bases from J; junction bases left unmatched: 5. The CDR3 extends over 13 amino acids. CDR3 in amino acids: CASRNTGGPEAFF. The CDR3 bases are TGTGCCAGCAGGAACACAGGGGGCCCTGAAGCTTTCTTT.

J is TRBJ2-3 and V is TRBV4-3; maybe TRBD2 (5 bases). The germline CDR1 and CDR2 sequences are LGHNA and YSLEER. The V end was cut by 0 bases, the J end by 4 bases, with 11 bases between. This CDR3 is built from 15 residues. CDR3 nucleotides: TGCGCCAGCAGCCAAGAGCGGAGGCCCGCAGATACGCAGTATTTT. Translation gives CASSQERRPADTQYF.

The J gene is TRBJ2-7, the V gene TRBV18; perhaps TRBD2 as D (7 bases). The CDR3 consists of 14 residues. Germline V gene data show CDR1 as KGHSH and CDR2 as LQKENI. With 2 bases removed from V and 3 bases from J, the gap between germline ends came to 11 bases. CDR3 nucleotide sequence: TGTGCCAGCTCACCAGCGGGGGCGGTCTACGAGCAGTACTTC. Translated, it gives CASSPAGAVYEQYF. The variable domain in full, completed from reference TRBV18 and TRBJ2-7, reads NAGVMQNPRHLVRRRGQEARLRCSPMKGHSHVYWYRQLPEEGLKFMVYLQKENIIDESGMPKERFSAEFPKEGPSILRIQQVVRGDSAAYFCASSPAGAVYEQYFGPGTRLTVT.

The chain is built from TRBV28 and TRBJ2-6, with 9 bases lining up with TRBD1. This CDR3 region has 17 residues. The germline V gene encodes CDR1 MDHEN and CDR2 SYDVKM. J was trimmed by 2 bases and V by 8 bases; bases with no gene match: 10. The CDR3: CASFAGTGTTGANVLTF. CDR3 DNA: TGTGCCAGCTTCGCCGGGACAGGGACAACTGGGGCCAACGTCCTGACTTTC.

The chain employs TRBV21-1 and TRBJ1-6; TRBD1, the table's D call, was not compared with the DNA. TRBV21-1 is an annotated pseudogene. The CDR3 sequence is 16 residues long. CDR3 nucleotide sequence: TGTGCCAGCAGCACACCGGACAGGCTTGAGAATTCACCCCTCCACTTT. It specifies CASSTPDRLENSPLHF.

The CDR3 sequence is CASSFMGHEGSPLHF. As DNA, the CDR3 is TGTGCCAGCAGTTTTATGGGACATGAGGGTTCACCCCTCCACTTT. The V call is TRBV7-9, the J call TRBJ1-6; the D gene is possibly TRBD1 (6 bases). V shed 6 bases and J shed 9 bases, with 18 bases lying between them. In germline, CDR1 is SEHNR, CDR2 FQNEAQ (reference sequence). The CDR3 runs to 15 residues. Full variable domain (outside the CDR3, taken from reference TRBV7-9 and TRBJ1-6): DTGVSQNPRHKITKRGQNVTFRCDPISEHNRLYWYRQTLGQGPEFLTYFQNEAQLEKSRLLSDRFSAERPKGSFSTLEIQRTEQGDSAMYLCASSFMGHEGSPLHFGNGTRLTVT.

V usage is TRBV20-1 and J usage is TRBJ2-1; a weak D match, TRBD1 (6 bases). This CDR3 has 11 amino acids. V lost 2 bases and J lost 15, with 14 bases in between. Per germline, CDR1 DFQATT and CDR2 SNEGSKA (reference sequence). This chain's CDR3 is CSARSKAGVFF. Here the CDR3 DNA reads TGCAGTGCTAGATCTAAGGCAGGGGTGTTCTTC.

As to this clone: The sample holds other DNA sequences that translate to the same CDR3. The V call is TRBV2, the J call TRBJ2-7, with D possibly being TRBD2 (5 bases). The CDR3 consists of 12 residues. V dropped 6 bases and J dropped 0 bases, with 6 bases sitting between them. CDR1 is SNHLY, CDR2 FYNNEI, per germline. The CDR3 DNA sequence: TGTGCCAGCAGAGGGAGCTCCTACGAGCAGTACTTC. Amino acids: CASRGSSYEQYF.

This clone was picked up one time. CDR3 nucleotide sequence: TGTGCCAGCAGCAAGGGACACTGGATGGGAGGCTACACCTTC. It encodes CASSKGHWMGGYTF. The chain carries TRBV5-6 and TRBJ1-2, with D perhaps matching TRBD1 (6 bases). Germline V gene lookup returns CDR1 SGHDT and CDR2 YYEEEE. The CDR3 extends over 14 amino acids. Trimming cost V 4 bases and J 8 bases, with 18 bases left between them. Based on the CDR3 plus reference TRBV5-6 and TRBJ1-2, the full variable domain is DAGVTQSPTHLIKTRGQQVTLRCSPKSGHDTVSWYQQALGQGPQFIFQYYEEEERQRGNFPDRFSGHQFPNYSSELNVNALLLGDSALYLCASSKGHWMGGYTFGSGTRLTVV.